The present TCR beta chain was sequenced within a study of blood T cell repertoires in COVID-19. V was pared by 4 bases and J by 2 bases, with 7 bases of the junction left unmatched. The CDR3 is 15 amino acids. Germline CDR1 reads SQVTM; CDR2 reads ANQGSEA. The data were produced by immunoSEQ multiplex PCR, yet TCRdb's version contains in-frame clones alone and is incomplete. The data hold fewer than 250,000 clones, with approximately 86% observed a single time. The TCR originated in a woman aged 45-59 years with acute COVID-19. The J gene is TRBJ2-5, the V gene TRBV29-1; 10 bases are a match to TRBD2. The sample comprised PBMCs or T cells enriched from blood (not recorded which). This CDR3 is CSVVPAGGTQETQYF. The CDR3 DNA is TGCAGCGTTGTCCCAGCGGGAGGGACACAAGAGACCCAGTACTTC.